This entry is about one TCR beta chain. Its antigen is still unknown. This entry comes from a study of CD4 T cells in relation to SARS-CoV-2 and coronaviruses. Overall study findings and caveats: No crossreactivity against non-spike viral proteins was tested here.

Germline assignment: CDR1 MGHRA and CDR2 YSYEKL. The CDR3 has 14 residues. Trimming cost V 6 bases and J 8 bases, with 17 bases left between them. The data were produced by immunoSEQ multiplex PCR, yet TCRdb's version contains in-frame clones alone and is incomplete. The sample includes about 21,000 clones, 65% to 85% of them seen just once. CD4+ T cells from unexposed donors were obtained before the COVID-19 pandemic (2011-2018). CD4+ T cells were isolated from the cells after around 9 days of culture. Testing used SARS-CoV-2 S/N and four cold-coronavirus spikes on unexposed-donor CD4+ T cells, cells permitting.

The J gene is TRBJ2-1, the V gene TRBV4-1; D perhaps matches TRBD1 (6 bases). Sequenced sample: CD4+ T cells from PBMCs, cultured in vitro. The sequence was obtained from a human donor in good health. The CDR3 nucleotides read TGCGCCAGCAGAGATGGGGGCTCTCGGGATGAGCAGTTCTTC. Translating gives CASRDGGSRDEQFF.